This TCR beta chain was found in a study of T cell responses to AZD1222 COVID-19 vaccine. Study-wide findings and caveats: Researchers report vaccine-associated CD4 TCRs spanning spike, with dominance at 160-218 and 743-854.

The CDR3 consists of 16 residues. V was clipped by 7 bases and J by 0 bases; unmatched bases: 6. Germline V gene lookup returns CDR1 MDHEN and CDR2 SYDVKM. Notes on this clone: As yet, its antigen is unknown.

Sequencing used immunoSEQ multiplex PCR; TCRdb keeps in-frame clones, though not all of them. This sample has about 50,000 clones; over 75% occur once, and the top ten carry around 15%. The chain couples TRBV28 to TRBJ1-6; 7 nucleotides align to TRBD1. This specimen was peripheral blood, taken on day 0 of AZD1222 vaccination. This TCR came from an adult in good health. The CDR3 sequence is CASTRGDSSYNSPLHF. As DNA, the CDR3 is TGTGCCAGCACCAGGGGGGATAGCTCCTATAATTCACCCCTCCACTTT.